The clone carrying this T cell receptor (beta chain) has ten or more counts. What it recognizes is unknown. This entry is derived from a study of T cells in Graves' hyperthyroidism and ophthalmopathy. Study outcomes and limitations: Patients with ophthalmopathy were separated from those with stable hyperthyroidism by a 13 V-J model.

Over 18 months, lack of ophthalmopathy progression marked Graves' hyperthyroidism as stable. The CDR3 covers 13 residues. Germline V CDR1 and CDR2: MNHNY, SVGAGI (reference sequence). The V end lost 6 bases, the J end lost 6 bases, and 12 bases lay between the germline ends. Amplification of TCR beta CDR3 regions was performed using RNA transcripts as template. During a first-round RT-PCR of the TCR CDR3, the HTBI primer set was used. TCRdb re-analysed the multiplex PCR reads in MiXCR, keeping a single row per CDR3 protein. Seen here are about 580,000 distinct CDR3 sequences, roughly 46% observed once, and the top ten hold approximately 7.5%.

Source material: peripheral blood or thyroid tissue (not recorded which). The receptor comes from a young woman with Graves' hyperthyroidism. The genes are TRBV6-6 and TRBJ1-5, with a weak D call TRBD1 (5 bases). As DNA, the CDR3 is TGTGCCAGCAGACGGGGGGACGGTCAGCCCCAGCATTTT. Protein sequence: CASRRGDGQPQHF.